This T cell receptor (beta chain) appears in the sequencing data of a study of shared clonotypes between healthy human individuals (dated by TCRdb to 2019 to 2021). Study-wide context: Three men and a couple of women, aged 18 to 49 years, made up the cohort. Per donor, three plates each were used for CD4 naive and CD4 memory, two for CD8 naive, and one for CD8 memory. To increase sequencing depth and limit assay-specific biases, TCR repertoire library preparation and sequencing were carried out by different laboratories using diverse techniques. Blood TCR repertoires of about 5 healthy adults were deeply sequenced to estimate repertoire size and the extent of clonotype sharing between individuals. Between about 0.85 and 8.9 billion PBMCs per donor were obtained by leukapheresis. What the research found in general, with its limitations: Rarefaction of sorted-subset datasets indicated incomplete sequencing despite the large sequencing depth. Higher generation probabilities were observed for clonotypes shared by all four sorted-subset donors than for non-shared clonotypes. Sampling was limited to blood, and TCR repertoires in tissue likely differ from TCR repertoires in blood. Pairwise subsampling indicated that sequencing depth was expected to affect the degree of clonotype sharing among donors. Because the study included only a small number of donors, the genetic and exposure-history diversity represented was limited. Sharing across a few donors was observed for around 5% of naive CD4, over 3% of naive CD8, about 2.3% of memory CD4, and around 0.42% of memory CD8 clonotypes. Estimated clonotype richness was generally larger for naive than for memory subsets.

Turning to this clone: No cognate antigen has been identified for it. No base qualities exist here, and no much larger clone lies one base off it.

TCR CDR3 regions were amplified from genomic DNA by multiplex PCR using the deep immunoSEQ assay. Extracted genomic DNA from each cell subset was distributed evenly across all wells of several immunoSEQ 96-well plates, and each plate was treated as a replicate. Each replicate PCR for sorted subsets received approximately 200 ng genomic DNA, equal to about 30,000 T cell genomes. Purified libraries were measured with a Qubit 3.0 fluorometer, size-checked on a Bioanalyzer 2100, and measured again with the KAPA Library Quantification kit. Every immunoSEQ 96-well plate was sequenced on a dedicated single-read 150-cycle Illumina NextSeq 550 flow cell. Under the source paper's analysis protocol: Because only junctional sequences without quality scores were contained in the immunoSEQ output, filtering matching that applied to full-length reads could not be performed. To assign V/J genes and CDR3, sequences were annotated using PyIR, a Python wrapper for IgBLAST v1.9, with IMGT germline references. Reads with weak V/J assignments (E-value above 1e-6), missing CDR3, stop codons, out-of-frame junctions, or ambiguous translated residues were removed. V3J clonotypes were defined as sequences sharing an identical inferred V gene, J gene, and CDR3 amino acid sequence. Percentage overlap between repertoires was computed as shared unique clonotypes divided by the size of the smaller repertoire. RTK rarefaction, the Chao1 estimator, and Recon v2.1 estimates of unobserved clonotypes were used to assess repertoire richness. Generation probabilities were computed with OLGA for all TCRbeta clonotypes obtained by the gDNA method from four donors. Drawn from immuneACCESS, this table holds only the in-frame rearrangements with V and J called that TCRdb kept. Clones are partly lost; checked studies trace under half to an unresolved V gene and leave the rest unexplained. The DNA was the basis for D and trimming; V, J and clone size are from that table. This sample comprises approximately 1,500,000 clones, 98% of them detected only once. The ten largest clones take up about 0.45% of the sample.

Trimming accounts for 2 bases at V and 1 base at J, while the number of junction bases matched to no gene is 11. From its cysteine to its phenylalanine, the CDR3 spans 18 amino acids. Here the CDR3 DNA is all that survives: 54 bases in frame from base 1. CDR1 and CDR2 were assigned from the germline V gene as SGHVS and FQNEAQ. The donors were healthy, HIV-negative adults with no recently reported acute infections or vaccinations. Every donor was a Caucasian adult living in Nashville, Tennessee, USA. CD4+ T cells were enriched by magnetic negative selection, after which naive cells were positively selected on CD45RA and the negative fraction was taken as the memory subset. After blood collection by leukapheresis, PBMCs were isolated using Ficoll-Histopaque density gradient centrifugation and then cryopreserved in the vapor phase of liquid nitrogen. Analytical flow cytometry was used to check the purity and quantity of each magnetically sorted T cell population. From each sorted fraction, genomic DNA was isolated and quantified by UV absorbance on a Nanodrop 2000c.

The sequence links TRBV7-8 to TRBJ2-5; TRBD2 agrees with 9 junctional bases. Specimen: naive CD4+ T cells sorted from blood. The cell subset or site label corresponds to: CD45RA+ positively selected. The sequence was collected from a man aged 30-40 years in good health. The CDR3 region reads CASSLSSRLAAIQETQYF. The nucleotides read TGTGCCAGCAGCTTATCCTCGAGACTAGCGGCCATCCAAGAGACCCAGTACTTC.